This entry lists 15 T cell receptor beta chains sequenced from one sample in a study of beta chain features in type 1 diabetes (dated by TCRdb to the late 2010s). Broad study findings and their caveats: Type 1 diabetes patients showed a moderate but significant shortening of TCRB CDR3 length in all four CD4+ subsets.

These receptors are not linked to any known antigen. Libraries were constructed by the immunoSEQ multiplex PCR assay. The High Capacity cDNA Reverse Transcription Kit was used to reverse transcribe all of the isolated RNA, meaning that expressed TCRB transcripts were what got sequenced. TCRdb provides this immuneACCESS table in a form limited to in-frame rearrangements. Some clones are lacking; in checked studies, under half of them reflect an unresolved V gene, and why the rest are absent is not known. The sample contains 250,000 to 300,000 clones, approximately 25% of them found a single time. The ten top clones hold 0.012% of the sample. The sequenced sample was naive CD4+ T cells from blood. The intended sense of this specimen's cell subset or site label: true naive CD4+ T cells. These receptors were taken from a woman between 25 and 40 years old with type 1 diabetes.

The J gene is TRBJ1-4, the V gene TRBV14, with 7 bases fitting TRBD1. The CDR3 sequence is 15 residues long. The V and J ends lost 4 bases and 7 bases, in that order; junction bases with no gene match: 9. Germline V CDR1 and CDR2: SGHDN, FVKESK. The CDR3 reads CASSPRTGQGEKLFF. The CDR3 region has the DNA TGTGCCAGCAGCCCCCGGACAGGACAAGGTGAAAAACTGTTTTTT.

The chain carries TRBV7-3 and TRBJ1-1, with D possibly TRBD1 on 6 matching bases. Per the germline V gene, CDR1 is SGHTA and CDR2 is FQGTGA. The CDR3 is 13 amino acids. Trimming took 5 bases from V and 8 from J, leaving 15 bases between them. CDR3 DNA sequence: TGTGCCAGCAGCGCCACAGGGAATTCGGAAGCTTTCTTT. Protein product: CASSATGNSEAFF.

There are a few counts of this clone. The CDR3 reads CASSLARSLLSGYTF. CDR3 sequence (DNA): TGTGCCAGCAGCTTAGCGCGGTCTCTCCTAAGTGGCTACACCTTC. The chain links TRBV7-2 to TRBJ1-2, with D hard to call. There are 15 residues in the CDR3. Germline CDR1 is SGHTA and CDR2 is FQGNSA. The V gene lost 0 bases and the J gene lost 7 bases, with 15 bases spanning the gap.

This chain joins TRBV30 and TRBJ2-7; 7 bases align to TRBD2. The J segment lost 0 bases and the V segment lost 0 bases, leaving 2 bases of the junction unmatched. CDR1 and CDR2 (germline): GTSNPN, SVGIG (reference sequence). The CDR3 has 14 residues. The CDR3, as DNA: TGTGCCTGGAGTGTAACTAGCGACTCCTACGAGCAGTACTTC. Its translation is CAWSVTSDSYEQYF.

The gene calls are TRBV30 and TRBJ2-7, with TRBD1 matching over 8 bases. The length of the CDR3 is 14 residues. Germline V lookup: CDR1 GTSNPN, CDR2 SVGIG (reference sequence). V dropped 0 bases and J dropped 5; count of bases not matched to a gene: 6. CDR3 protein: CAWSVLTGGDEQYF. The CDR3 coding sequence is TGTGCCTGGAGTGTGCTAACAGGGGGAGACGAGCAGTACTTC.

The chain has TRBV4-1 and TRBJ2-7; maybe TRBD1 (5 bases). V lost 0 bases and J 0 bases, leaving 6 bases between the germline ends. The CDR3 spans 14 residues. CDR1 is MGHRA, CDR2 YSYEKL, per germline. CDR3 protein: CASSQDRGSYEQYF. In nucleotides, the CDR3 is TGCGCCAGCAGCCAAGATAGGGGCTCCTACGAGCAGTACTTC.

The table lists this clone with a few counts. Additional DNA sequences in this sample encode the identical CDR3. The CDR3 spells CASSPTTSTDTQYF. CDR3 in DNA: TGTGCCAGCTCACCAACGACTAGCACAGATACGCAGTATTTT. This chain links TRBV18 with TRBJ2-3, with D hard to call. V dropped 2 bases and J dropped 0 bases, with 6 bases sitting between them. Germline loops: CDR1 KGHSH, CDR2 LQKENI. CDR3 length equals 14 residues.

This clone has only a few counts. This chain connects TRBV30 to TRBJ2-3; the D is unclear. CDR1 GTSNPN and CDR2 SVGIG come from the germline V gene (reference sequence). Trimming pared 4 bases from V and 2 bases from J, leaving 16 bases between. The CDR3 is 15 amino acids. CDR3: CAWTHPVTITDTQYF. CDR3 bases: TGTGCCTGGACCCACCCCGTTACAATCACAGATACGCAGTATTTT.

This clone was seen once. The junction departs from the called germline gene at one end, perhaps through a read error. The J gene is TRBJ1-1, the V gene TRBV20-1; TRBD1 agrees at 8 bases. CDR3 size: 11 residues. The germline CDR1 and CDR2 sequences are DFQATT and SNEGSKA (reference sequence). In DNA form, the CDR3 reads TGCAGTGCCAATGGGGACAGGCCTTACCTTTGG. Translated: CSANGDRPYLW.

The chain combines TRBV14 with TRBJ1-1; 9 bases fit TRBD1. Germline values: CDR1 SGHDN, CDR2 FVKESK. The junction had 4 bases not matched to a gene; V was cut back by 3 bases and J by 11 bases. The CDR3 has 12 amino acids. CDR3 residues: CASSQTDRGAFF. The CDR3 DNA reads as TGTGCCAGCAGCCAGACCGACAGGGGGGCTTTCTTT.

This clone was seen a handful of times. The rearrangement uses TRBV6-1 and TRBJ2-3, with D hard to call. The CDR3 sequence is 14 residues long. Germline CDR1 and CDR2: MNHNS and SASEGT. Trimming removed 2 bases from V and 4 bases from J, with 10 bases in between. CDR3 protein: CASSESRIADTQYF. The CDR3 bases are TGTGCCAGCAGTGAAAGCAGGATTGCAGATACGCAGTATTTT.

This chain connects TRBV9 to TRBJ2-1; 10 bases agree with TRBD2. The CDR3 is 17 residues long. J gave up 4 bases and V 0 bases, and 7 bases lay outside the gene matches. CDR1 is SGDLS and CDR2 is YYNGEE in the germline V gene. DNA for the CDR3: TGTGCCAGCAGCGTAGAGCCCCAAGCGGGAGGGTACAATGAGCAGTTCTTC. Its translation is CASSVEPQAGGYNEQFF.

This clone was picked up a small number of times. The DNA for the CDR3 is TGTGCCAGCAGTTATTTCTCTCTGAGGCCGCAGTATTTT. Protein product: CASSYFSLRPQYF. The chain uses TRBV6-5 and TRBJ2-3; D uncertain. The CDR3 runs to 13 residues. Trimming stripped 3 bases from V and 10 bases from J, with 14 bases between. Per the germline V gene, CDR1 is MNHEY and CDR2 is SVGAGI.

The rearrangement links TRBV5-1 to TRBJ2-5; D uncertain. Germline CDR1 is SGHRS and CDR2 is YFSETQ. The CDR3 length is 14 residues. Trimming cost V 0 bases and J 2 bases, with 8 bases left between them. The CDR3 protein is CASSLVQRQETQYF. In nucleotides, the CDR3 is TGCGCCAGCAGCTTGGTACAGAGACAAGAGACCCAGTACTTC. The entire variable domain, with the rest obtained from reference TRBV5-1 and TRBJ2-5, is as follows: KAGVTQTPRYLIKTRGQQVTLSCSPISGHRSVSWYQQTPGQGLQFLFEYFSETQRNKGNFPGRFSGRQFSNSRSEMNVSTLELGDSALYLCASSLVQRQETQYFGPGTRLLVL.

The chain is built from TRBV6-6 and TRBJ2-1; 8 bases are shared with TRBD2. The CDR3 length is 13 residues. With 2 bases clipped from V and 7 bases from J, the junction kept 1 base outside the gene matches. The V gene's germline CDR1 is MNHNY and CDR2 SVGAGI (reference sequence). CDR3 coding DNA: TGTGCCAGCAGTTACACGGGGGGGAATGAGCAGTTCTTC. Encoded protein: CASSYTGGNEQFF.